The 5 T cell receptor beta chains given below trace back to one sample, sequenced in a study of blood T cell repertoires in COVID-19. Profiling relied on immunoSEQ multiplex PCR, and the TCRdb table lists in-frame clones only, not all of them. The table has under 350,000 clones, 80% to 90% seen once. Sequencing input: PBMCs or T cells enriched from blood (not recorded which). Receptors originate from a woman aged 35 to 49 with acute COVID-19.

The chain has TRBV19 and TRBJ1-1, with a possible D match to TRBD1 (6 bases). The CDR3 is 15 amino acids. Trimming removed 3 bases at V and 1 base at J, with 12 bases between. Germline V lookup: CDR1 LNHDA, CDR2 SQIVND (reference sequence). The CDR3 nucleotides read TGTGCCAGTAGTATGCTGGGAGGGGGGAACACTGAAGCTTTCTTT. Its translation is CASSMLGGGNTEAFF.

The V call is TRBV12-3 or TRBV12-4, the J call TRBJ1-4; no clear D. V lost 8 bases, J lost 7 bases, and 14 bases lay in between. The CDR3 loop spans 13 amino acids. The CDR3 spells CASGLAGSEKLFF. The CDR3 DNA is TGTGCCAGCGGGTTAGCGGGCTCTGAAAAACTGTTTTTT.

The chain is built from TRBV7-2 and TRBJ2-3; 13 bases are a match to TRBD2. The V gene end was trimmed by 11 bases and the J gene end by 4 bases; junction bases not matched to a gene: 9. Germline-derived CDR1 and CDR2 are SGHTA and FQGNSA. The CDR3 consists of 15 residues. The CDR3: CAGRTSGSKADTQYF. DNA for the CDR3: TGTGCCGGCCGGACTAGCGGGAGCAAGGCAGATACGCAGTATTTT.

The chain carries TRBV27 and TRBJ1-2, with 8 bases identical to TRBD1. The CDR3 loop spans 14 amino acids. J lost 4 bases, V lost 5 bases, and 6 bases had no gene match. From germline, CDR1 is MNHEY and CDR2 SMNVEV (reference sequence). The CDR3 region has the DNA TGTGCCAGCAGTGCACGACAGGGGAGCTATGGCTACACCTTC. Its translation is CASSARQGSYGYTF.

The CDR3 spells CASSVGSLARTDTQYF. The CDR3 DNA sequence: TGTGCCAGCAGCGTAGGGTCTCTAGCGCGCACAGATACGCAGTATTTT. V and J are TRBV9 and TRBJ2-3, with D perhaps matching TRBD2 (6 bases). From germline, CDR1 is SGDLS and CDR2 YYNGEE. Trimming took 0 bases from V and 1 from J, leaving 12 bases between them. CDR3 length: 16 residues. Complete variable domain (other parts from reference TRBV9 and TRBJ2-3): DSGVTQTPKHLITATGQRVTLRCSPRSGDLSVYWYQQSLDQGLQFLIQYYNGEERAKGNILERFSAQQFPDLHSELNLSSLELGDSALYFCASSVGSLARTDTQYFGPGTRLTVL.